The 9 T cell receptor beta chains below all came from one sample that was sequenced in a study of T cell clonotyping in hematopoietic cell transplantation. Clones were read by immunoSEQ multiplex PCR, and TCRdb kept only the in-frame ones, dropping some. The sample lists roughly 5,000 clones; 94% were seen once. Sequencing used PBMCs, obtained 180 days after allogeneic stem cell transplant. The receptors shown here come from a male patient between 60 and 69 years old who had an allogeneic stem cell transplant from a related donor, so the T cells may come from the graft donor. Some clones in this sample may be carry-over from other donors' samples.

J is TRBJ2-2 and V is TRBV9; D gene ambiguous. Trimming shortened V by 2 bases and J by 1 base, and 6 bases separated the two germline ends. This CDR3 region has 14 residues. From germline, CDR1 is SGDLS and CDR2 YYNGEE. CDR3 in amino acids: CASSVGLNTGELFF. In nucleotides, the CDR3 is TGTGCCAGCAGCGTGGGCCTGAACACCGGGGAGCTGTTTTTT.

CDR3 coding DNA: TGTGCCAGCAGTTTTGACCCTCATAGCAATCAGCCCCAGCATTTT. Protein sequence: CASSFDPHSNQPQHF. V usage is TRBV27 and J usage is TRBJ1-5, with no clear D. This CDR3 contains 15 residues. V was pared by 3 bases and J by 0 bases, with 9 bases between. Germline-derived CDR1 and CDR2 are MNHEY and SMNVEV (reference sequence).

J is TRBJ2-3 and V is TRBV7-2, with 7 positions matching TRBD2. The germline V gene has CDR1 SGHTA and CDR2 FQGNSA. With 1 base clipped from V and 0 bases from J, the junction kept 7 bases outside the gene matches. This CDR3 has 17 residues. Here the CDR3 reads CASSLELLAVSTDTQYF. In nucleotides, the CDR3 is TGTGCCAGCAGCTTAGAGTTGCTAGCGGTCAGCACAGATACGCAGTATTTT. The full variable domain, its missing parts supplied by reference TRBV7-2 and TRBJ2-3, is GAGVSQSPSNKVTEKGKDVELRCDPISGHTALYWYRQSLGQGLEFLIYFQGNSAPDKSGLPSDRFSAERTGGSVSTLTIQRTQQEDSAVYLCASSLELLAVSTDTQYFGPGTRLTVL.

This chain connects TRBV6-5 to TRBJ1-5; D is uncertain. Germline V gene lookup returns CDR1 MNHEY and CDR2 SVGAGI. V gave up 0 bases and J gave up 3 bases, with 12 bases separating them. The CDR3 spans 16 residues. In DNA, the CDR3 is TGTGCCAGCAGTTACTCGGCCCTCGGGAACAATCAGCCCCAGCATTTT. Amino acid sequence: CASSYSALGNNQPQHF.

The chain uses TRBV7-9 and TRBJ1-1, with D uncertain. Germline lookup yields CDR1 SEHNR and CDR2 FQNEAQ (reference sequence). There are 13 residues in the CDR3. The V gene lost 1 base and the J gene lost 8 bases, with 11 bases spanning the gap. The CDR3 here is CASSLVMAGEAFF. In nucleotides, the CDR3 is TGTGCCAGCAGCTTAGTCATGGCCGGCGAAGCTTTCTTT.

This sequence joins TRBV9 and TRBJ2-3; the match to TRBD2 covers 11 bases. This CDR3 is 17 amino acids long. Unmatched junction bases numbered 9, after V lost 2 bases and J lost 4 bases. The V gene's germline CDR1 is SGDLS and CDR2 YYNGEE. Here the CDR3 DNA reads TGTGCCAGCAGCGTTCTTAGCGGGGGGGCCGTCCCAGATACGCAGTATTTT. Translated: CASSVLSGGAVPDTQYF.

CDR3 sequence (DNA): TGTGCCAGCAGAGTGACAGGCGTCAATCAGCCCCAGCATTTT. Translating gives CASRVTGVNQPQHF. V gene TRBV6-5 combines with J gene TRBJ1-5, with D maybe TRBD1 (6 bases). Trimming shortened V by 6 bases and J by 3 bases, and 12 bases separated the two germline ends. The CDR3 length is 14 residues. Per the germline V gene, CDR1 is MNHEY and CDR2 is SVGAGI.

DNA of the CDR3: TGTGCCACCAGCAGCCGGATGAGGGGGAACACTGAAGCTTTCTTT. This sequence encodes CATSSRMRGNTEAFF. The chain combines TRBV15 with TRBJ1-1; weak D call: TRBD1 (5 bases). V lost 3 bases and J lost 1, with 12 bases in between. CDR3 length: 15 residues. Germline-derived CDR1 and CDR2 are LNHNV and YYDKDF (reference sequence).

This clone has just a few counts. The chain carries TRBV5-6 and TRBJ2-3; the D is unclear. V was shortened by 2 bases and J by 5 bases, with 9 bases between the two germline ends. Per germline, CDR1 SGHDT and CDR2 YYEEEE. The CDR3 runs to 13 residues. DNA for the CDR3: TGTGCCAGCAGCTTACTAAGAGGAGATACGCAGTATTTT. Translating gives CASSLLRGDTQYF.